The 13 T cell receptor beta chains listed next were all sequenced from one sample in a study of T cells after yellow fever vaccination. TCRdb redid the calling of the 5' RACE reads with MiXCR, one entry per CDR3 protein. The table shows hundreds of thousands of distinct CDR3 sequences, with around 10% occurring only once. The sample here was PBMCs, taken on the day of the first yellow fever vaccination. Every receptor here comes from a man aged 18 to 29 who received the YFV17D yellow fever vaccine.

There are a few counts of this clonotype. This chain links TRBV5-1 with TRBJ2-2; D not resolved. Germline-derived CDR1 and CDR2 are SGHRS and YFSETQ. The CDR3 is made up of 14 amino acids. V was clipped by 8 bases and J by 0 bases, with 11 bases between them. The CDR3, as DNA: TGCGCCAGTACGACTGTTTCGAACACCGGGGAGCTGTTTTTT. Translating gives CASTTVSNTGELFF. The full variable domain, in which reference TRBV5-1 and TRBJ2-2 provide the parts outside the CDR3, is KAGVTQTPRYLIKTRGQQVTLSCSPISGHRSVSWYQQTPGQGLQFLFEYFSETQRNKGNFPGRFSGRQFSNSRSEMNVSTLELGDSALYLCASTTVSNTGELFFGEGSRLTVL.

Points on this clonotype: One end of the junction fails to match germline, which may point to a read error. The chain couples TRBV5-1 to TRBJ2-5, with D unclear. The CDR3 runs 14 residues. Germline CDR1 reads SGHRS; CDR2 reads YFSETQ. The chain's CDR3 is CASSLRQPQETQCF. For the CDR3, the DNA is TGCGCCAGCAGCTTGCGACAACCCCAAGAGACCCAGTGCTTC.

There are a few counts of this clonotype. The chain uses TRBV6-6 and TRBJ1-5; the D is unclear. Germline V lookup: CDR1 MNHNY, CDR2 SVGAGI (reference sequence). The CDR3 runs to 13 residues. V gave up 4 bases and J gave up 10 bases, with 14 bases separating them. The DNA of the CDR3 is TGTGCCAGCAGTTTGGGCCGAACGGACCCCCAGCATTTT. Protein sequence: CASSLGRTDPQHF.

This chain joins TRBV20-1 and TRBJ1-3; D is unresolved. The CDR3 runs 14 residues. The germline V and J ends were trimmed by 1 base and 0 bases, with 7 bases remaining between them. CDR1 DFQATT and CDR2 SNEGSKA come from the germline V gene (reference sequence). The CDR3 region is CSARAAVSGNTIYF. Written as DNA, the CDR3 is TGCAGTGCTAGAGCAGCAGTCTCTGGAAACACCATATATTTT.

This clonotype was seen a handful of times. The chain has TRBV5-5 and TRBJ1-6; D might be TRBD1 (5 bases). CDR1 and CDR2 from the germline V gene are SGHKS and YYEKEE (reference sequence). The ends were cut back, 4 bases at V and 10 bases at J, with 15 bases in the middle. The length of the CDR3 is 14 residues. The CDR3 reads CASSRNRRASPLHF. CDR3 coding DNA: TGTGCCAGCAGCCGAAACAGGCGCGCCTCACCCCTCCACTTT.

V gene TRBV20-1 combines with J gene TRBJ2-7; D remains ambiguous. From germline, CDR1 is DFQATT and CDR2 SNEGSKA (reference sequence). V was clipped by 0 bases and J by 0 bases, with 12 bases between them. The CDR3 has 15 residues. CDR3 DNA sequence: TGCAGTGCTAGAGAGAATGTTGTCCCCTCCTACGAGCAGTACTTC. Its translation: CSARENVVPSYEQYF.

The CDR3 spells CASSQGIAGGWKTQYF. The CDR3 nucleotides are TGTGCCAGCAGCCAAGGCATAGCGGGGGGGTGGAAGACCCAGTACTTC. The chain employs TRBV3-1 and TRBJ2-5; 11 nucleotides match TRBD2. From germline, CDR1 is LGHDT and CDR2 YNNKEL (reference sequence). Trimming at V came to 1 base and at J to 6 bases, leaving 7 bases not matched to a gene. The CDR3 runs to 16 residues.

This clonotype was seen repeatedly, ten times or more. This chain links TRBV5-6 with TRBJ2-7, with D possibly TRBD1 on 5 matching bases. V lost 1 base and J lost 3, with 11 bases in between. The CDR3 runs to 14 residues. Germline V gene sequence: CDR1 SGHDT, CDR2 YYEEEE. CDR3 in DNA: TGTGCCAGCAGCTTGAGCAGGGCGCTCTACGAGCAGTACTTC. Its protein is CASSLSRALYEQYF.

The CDR3 reads CASSLSGGPDTQYF. The CDR3, as DNA: TGTGCCAGCAGCTTATCGGGGGGCCCAGATACGCAGTATTTT. The chain carries TRBV7-2 and TRBJ2-3, with D perhaps matching TRBD2 (7 bases). Germline lookup yields CDR1 SGHTA and CDR2 FQGNSA. Trimming left V 2 bases short and J 4 bases short, with 10 bases between. The CDR3 is made up of 14 amino acids.

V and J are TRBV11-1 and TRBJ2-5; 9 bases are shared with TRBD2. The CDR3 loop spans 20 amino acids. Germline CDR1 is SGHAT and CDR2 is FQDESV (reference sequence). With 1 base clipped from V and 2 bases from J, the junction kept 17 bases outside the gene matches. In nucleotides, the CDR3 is TGTGCCAGCAGCTTAGGTCCAGCGGGGGGCCGCCGGCTGGGACAAGAGACCCAGTACTTC. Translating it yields CASSLGPAGGRRLGQETQYF.

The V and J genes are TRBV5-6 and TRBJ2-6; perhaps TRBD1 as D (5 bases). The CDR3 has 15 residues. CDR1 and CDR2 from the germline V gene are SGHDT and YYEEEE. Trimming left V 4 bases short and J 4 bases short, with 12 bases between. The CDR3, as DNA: TGTGCCAGCAGCAACCTAGGGGTCGGGGCCAACGTCCTGACTTTC. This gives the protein CASSNLGVGANVLTF.

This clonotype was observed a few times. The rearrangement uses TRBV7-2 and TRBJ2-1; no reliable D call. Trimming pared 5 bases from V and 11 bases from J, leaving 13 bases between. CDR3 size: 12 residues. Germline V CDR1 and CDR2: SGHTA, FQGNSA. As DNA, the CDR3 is TGTGCCAGCAGCAAAGACTCGTCCCAGCAGTTCTTC. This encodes CASSKDSSQQFF.

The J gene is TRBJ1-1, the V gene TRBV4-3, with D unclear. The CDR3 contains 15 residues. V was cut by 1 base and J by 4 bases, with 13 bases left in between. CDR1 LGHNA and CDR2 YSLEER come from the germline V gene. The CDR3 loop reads CASSQVDRRVTEAFF. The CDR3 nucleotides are TGCGCCAGCAGCCAAGTGGACCGAAGGGTCACTGAAGCTTTCTTT.